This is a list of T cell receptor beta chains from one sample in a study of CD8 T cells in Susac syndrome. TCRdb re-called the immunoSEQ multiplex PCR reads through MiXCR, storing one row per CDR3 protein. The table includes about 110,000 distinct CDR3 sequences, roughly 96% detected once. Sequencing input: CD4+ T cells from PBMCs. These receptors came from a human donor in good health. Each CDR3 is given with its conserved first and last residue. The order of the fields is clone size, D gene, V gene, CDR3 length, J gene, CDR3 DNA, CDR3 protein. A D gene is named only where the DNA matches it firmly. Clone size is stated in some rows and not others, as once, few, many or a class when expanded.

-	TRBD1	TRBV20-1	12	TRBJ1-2	TGCAGTGCTGGACAGGGTTTAGGTGGCTACACCTTC	CSAGQGLGGYTF
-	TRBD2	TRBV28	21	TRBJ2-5	TGTGCCAGCAGCACCGTCTTTAGCGGGGGATTTGAAAGTTCTCATGGAGAGACCCAGTACTTC	CASSTVFSGGFESSHGETQYF
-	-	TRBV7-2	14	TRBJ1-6	TGTGCCAGCAGCTTCGGCAGCGATTATTCACCCCTCCACTTT	CASSFGSDYSPLHF
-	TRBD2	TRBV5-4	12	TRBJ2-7	TGTGCCAGCAGGGAGGGACTAAGGGCTTGGTACTTC	CASREGLRAWYF
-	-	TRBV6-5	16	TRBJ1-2	TGTGCCAGCAGTTACTCTGAGGGCTCAACCAACTATGGCTACACCTTC	CASSYSEGSTNYGYTF
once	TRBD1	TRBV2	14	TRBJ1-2	TGTGCCAGCAGTGAACGGGACAGGGATCTTGGCTACACCTTC	CASSERDRDLGYTF
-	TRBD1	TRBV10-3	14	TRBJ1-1	TGTGCCATCAGTGTCGGACAGGCGAACACTGAAGCTTTCTTT	CAISVGQANTEAFF
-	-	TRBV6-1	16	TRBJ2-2	TGTGCCAGCAGCTCCCGAAGATTCCTAAACACCGGGGAGCTGTTTTTT	CASSSRRFLNTGELFF
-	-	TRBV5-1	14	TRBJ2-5	TGCGCCAGCAGCTTGGGACAGGTTCAAGAGACCCAGTACTTC	CASSLGQVQETQYF
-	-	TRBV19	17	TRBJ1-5	TGTGCCAGTAGTATAGCACAATCCTCCTCGGGCAATCAGCCCCAGCATTTT	CASSIAQSSSGNQPQHF
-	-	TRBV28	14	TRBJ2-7	TGTGCCAGCAGAAGAGGGGGGGACTTCTACGAGCAGTACTTC	CASRRGGDFYEQYF
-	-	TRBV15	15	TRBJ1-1	TGTGCCACCAGCAGAGGAGGCGTACTTAGTACTGAAGCTTTCTTT	CATSRGGVLSTEAFF
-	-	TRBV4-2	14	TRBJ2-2	TGTGCCAGCAGCCAAGTGACCGGGACCGGGGAGCTGTTTTTT	CASSQVTGTGELFF
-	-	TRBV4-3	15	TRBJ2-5	TGCGCCAGCAGCCAAGAAGCGGTTACAATGGAGACCCAGTACTTC	CASSQEAVTMETQYF
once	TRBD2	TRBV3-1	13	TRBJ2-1	TGTGCCAGCAGCCAAAGCGGGGGCCATGAGCAGTTCTTC	CASSQSGGHEQFF
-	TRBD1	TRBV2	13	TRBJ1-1	TGTGCCACTACAATCACAGGGGAGGGGAACGCTTTCTTT	CATTITGEGNAFF
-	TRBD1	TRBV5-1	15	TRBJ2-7	TGCGCCAGCAGCCCTCAGACAGGGAATTTGGGCGAGCAGTACTTC	CASSPQTGNLGEQYF
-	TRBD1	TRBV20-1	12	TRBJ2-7	TGCAGTGCAACCGGGACAGGGTACGAGCAGTACTTC	CSATGTGYEQYF
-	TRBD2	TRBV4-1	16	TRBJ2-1	TGCGCCAGCAGCCAAGATGGGACTAGCGGGAAGGGTGAGCAGTTCTTC	CASSQDGTSGKGEQFF
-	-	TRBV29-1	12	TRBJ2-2	TGCAGCGTTGATGCAGGGGCCGGGGAGCTGTTTTTT	CSVDAGAGELFF
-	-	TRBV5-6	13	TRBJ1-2	TGTGCCAGCAGCCGCGACAGACTCTATGGCTACACCTTC	CASSRDRLYGYTF
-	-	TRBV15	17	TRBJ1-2	TGTGCCACCAGCAGAGAGGGGACCGTAGACTATGAGGATGGCTACACCTTC	CATSREGTVDYEDGYTF
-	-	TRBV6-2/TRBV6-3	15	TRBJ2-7	TGTGCCAGCAGTTACGACAGGCGTAACGCCTACGAGCAGTACTTC	CASSYDRRNAYEQYF
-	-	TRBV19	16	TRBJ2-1	TGTGCCAGTAGTTCCCTCGGGAGCGGCTCCTACAATGAGCAGTTCTTC	CASSSLGSGSYNEQFF
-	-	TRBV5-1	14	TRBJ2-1	TGCGCCAGCAGCTCCACCTTTCAATACAATGAGCAGTTCTTC	CASSSTFQYNEQFF
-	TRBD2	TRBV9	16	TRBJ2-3	TGTGCCAGCAGCGTGGGCGGGGGGGGCGGCACAGATACGCAGTATTTT	CASSVGGGGGTDTQYF
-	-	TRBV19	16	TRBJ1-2	TGTGCCAGTAGTAAGACCTTGACAGGATCTAACTATGGCTACACCTTC	CASSKTLTGSNYGYTF
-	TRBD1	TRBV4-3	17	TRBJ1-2	TGCGCCAGCAGCCAATTTATCGGACAGGGTACCTACTATGGCTACACCTTC	CASSQFIGQGTYYGYTF